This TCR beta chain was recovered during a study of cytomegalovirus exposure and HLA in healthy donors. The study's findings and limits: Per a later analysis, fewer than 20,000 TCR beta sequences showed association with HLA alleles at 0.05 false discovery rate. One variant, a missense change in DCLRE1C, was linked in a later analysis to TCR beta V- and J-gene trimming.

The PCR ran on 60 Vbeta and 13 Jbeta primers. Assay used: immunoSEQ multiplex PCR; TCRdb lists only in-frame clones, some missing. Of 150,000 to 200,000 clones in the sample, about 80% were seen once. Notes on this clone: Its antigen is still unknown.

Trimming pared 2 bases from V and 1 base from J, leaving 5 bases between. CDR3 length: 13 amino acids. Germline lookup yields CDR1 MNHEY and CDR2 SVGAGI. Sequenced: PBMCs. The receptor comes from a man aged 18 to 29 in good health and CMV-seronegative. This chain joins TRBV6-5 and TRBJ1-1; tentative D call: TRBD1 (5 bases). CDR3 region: CASSYRGNTEAFF. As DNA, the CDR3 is TGTGCCAGCAGTTACAGGGGGAACACTGAAGCTTTCTTT.